This TCR beta chain was captured by sequencing in a study of cytomegalovirus exposure and HLA in healthy donors. Study results and caveats: A later analysis appeared to link common viral pathogens to several of the most significant clusters.

Looked up from germline, CDR1 is SGHTA and CDR2 is FQGTGA. Germline trimming cut 5 bases from V and 2 bases from J; bases unmatched to any gene: 4. CDR3 size: 15 residues. Concerning this clone: The antigen is not known.

PCR used 60 Vbeta primers and 13 Jbeta primers. Generated by immunoSEQ multiplex PCR, the TCRdb table keeps only in-frame clones and is missing some. The sample shows nearly 300,000 clones, roughly 89% of them seen only once. V gene TRBV7-3 combines with J gene TRBJ2-3, with 10 bases aligning to TRBD1. Sequencing was carried out using PBMCs. The receptor was isolated from a man aged 40-49 years in good health and CMV-seropositive. DNA for the CDR3: TGTGCCAGCAGCGCGACAGGGGGCTCCACAGATACGCAGTATTTT. Protein: CASSATGGSTDTQYF.